One and the same sample provided the 30 T cell receptor delta chains below, sequenced in a study of γδ T cells in repeated Plasmodium falciparum infection. Vgamma9/Vdelta2+ and Vdelta2-negative gammadelta T cells were flow-sorted from PBMC for bulk sequencing. TCRdb re-identified clones in the multiplex PCR reads via CATT. The data show roughly 93,000 delta-chain clones, more than 1.4% seen once. The sequenced material came from gamma-delta T cells from blood. These receptors all stem from a pool of human donors (malaria-infected and uninfected, not separated).

This clone was seen a handful of times. TCRdb lists the protein of a much larger clone for this DNA, which differs at residue 5, so this is likely a read error; the protein given here is translated from the DNA itself. The V and J genes are TRDV2 and TRDJ1; TRDD3 matches 13 bases. TCRdb does not report a J gene; here it was assigned by matching the DNA to germline references. This CDR3 spans 16 amino acids. CDR1 GEAIGNYY and CDR2 EKD come from the germline V gene. The V gene end was trimmed by 3 bases and the J gene end by 7 bases; junction bases not matched to a gene: 10. This chain's CDR3 is CACDRLGDTLKRKLIF. CDR3 in DNA: TGTGCCTGTGACCGACTGGGGGATACGCTCAAACGTAAACTCATCTTT.

Comment on this clone: The translation of this DNA and the TCRdb protein of a much larger clone differ at residue 9, probably owing to a read error; the protein shown here is translated from the DNA. J is TRDJ1 and V is TRDV3; TRDD2 is a possible D gene (5 bases). CDR3 length: 12 amino acids. The germline V gene encodes CDR1 TVYSNPD and CDR2 GDNSRS (reference sequence). CDR3 sequence: CAFEPYGDELIF. CDR3 DNA sequence: TGTGCCTTTGAACCCTACGGCGATGAACTCATCTTT.

This clone turned up a few times. Given a far larger clone just one base away, this is likely a sequencing read error. The sample holds other DNA sequences that translate to the same CDR3. J is TRDJ1 and V is TRDV1; TRDD3 matches at 8 bases. TCRdb offers no J gene call, so here the DNA was matched to germline to obtain one. Germline V gene data show CDR1 as TSWWSYY and CDR2 as QGS. V shed 0 bases and J 2 bases; nucleotides not matched to a gene: 23. The CDR3 loop spans 22 amino acids. The CDR3 DNA is TGTGCTCTTGGGGAACTTATAGCTCGAGCTCTAACTGGGGGTTACCAAACCGATAAACTCATCTTT. Its translation: CALGELIARALTGGYQTDKLIF.

With respect to this clone: TCRdb assigns this DNA the protein of a much larger clone, which departs from its translation at residue 5; this likely reflects a read error, and the protein shown comes from translating the DNA. This chain uses TRDV1 with TRDJ1; 7 nucleotides agree with TRDD3. TCRdb records no J gene; here it was assigned by comparing the DNA to germline. The J segment lost 0 bases and the V segment lost 4 bases, leaving 17 bases of the junction unmatched. CDR1 and CDR2 (germline): TSWWSYY, QGS. This CDR3 has 19 residues. The CDR3 sequence is CALGGLRAGDKKYTDKLIF. The CDR3 nucleotides read TGTGCTCTTGGGGGACTAAGGGCTGGGGATAAGAAGTACACCGATAAACTCATCTTT.

As to this clone: This DNA's translation differs at residue 7 from TCRdb's protein, which comes from a much larger clone; a read error is likely, and the protein shown is translated from the DNA. The rearrangement joins TRDV2 to TRDJ1; no clear D gene. The germline V gene has CDR1 GEAIGNYY and CDR2 EKD. Deletions cut 0 bases from V and 1 base from J, with 8 bases between. The CDR3 runs 14 residues. The chain's CDR3 is CACDTGVPTDKLIF. The CDR3 DNA is TGTGCCTGTGACACCGGGGTTCCCACCGATAAACTCATCTTT.

In its sample, this clone was seen many times. One base separates it from a far larger clone, so it is likely a read error. This specimen includes other DNA sequences encoding the same CDR3. This chain links TRDV2 with TRDJ1; 13 positions agree with TRDD3. Looked up from germline, CDR1 is GEAIGNYY and CDR2 is EKD. The CDR3 spans 21 residues. CDR3 region: CACDPVLGDTRVQSYTDKLIF. The CDR3 DNA follows: TGCGCCTGTGACCCTGTACTGGGGGATACGCGCGTACAATCTTACACCGATAAACTCATCTTT.

Only a few counts were recorded for this clone. The TCRdb record carries a much larger clone's protein, which differs from this DNA's translation at residue 5; a read error is the likely cause, and the protein listed here is the DNA translation. The chain recombines TRDV2 with TRDJ1, with D possibly being TRDD3 (6 bases). No J segment appears in TCRdb, so it was assigned here by matching the sequence to germline. The V and J ends lost 0 bases and 5 bases respectively, with 12 bases between them. The CDR3 is made up of 14 amino acids. In germline, CDR1 is GEAIGNYY, CDR2 EKD. The CDR3 nucleotides are TGTGCCTGTGACACCATAGGGGGAAAGGATAAACTCATCTTT. Translation gives CACDTIGGKDKLIF.

This clone was found a few times. TCRdb records a much larger clone's protein for this DNA, with a difference at residue 15 that likely arises from a read error; the protein given is the translation of the DNA. The rearrangement joins TRDV2 to TRDJ3; 8 bases are a match to TRDD3. From germline, CDR1 is GEAIGNYY and CDR2 EKD. CDR3 length: 20 amino acids. This CDR3 reads CACDTGDWGESSWDIRQMFF. As DNA, the CDR3 is TGTGCCTGTGACACCGGCGACTGGGGGGAAAGCTCCTGGGACATCCGACAGATGTTTTTC.

This clone came up a few times. TCRdb's protein, taken from a much larger clone, differs from this DNA's translation at residue 3, likely owing to a read error; the protein displayed comes from the DNA. The V gene is TRDV1, the J gene TRDJ1, with 7 bases aligning to TRDD3. TCRdb lists no J gene, so it was determined here by aligning the DNA to germline. Germline CDR1 is TSWWSYY and CDR2 is QGS. The CDR3 is 17 residues long. In DNA form, the CDR3 reads TGTGCTCCTGGGGAATACAGCCTGGGATACTACCGGGATAAACTCATCTTT. As protein: CAPGEYSLGYYRDKLIF.

This clone appeared a few times. A read error likely explains this, since a far larger clone differs by one base. The sample carries other DNA sequences with the same CDR3. V usage is TRDV1 and J usage is TRDJ2, with a possible D match to TRDD2 (6 bases). The J gene, missing from TCRdb, was assigned here through DNA to germline matching. The germline gives CDR1 TSWWSYY, CDR2 QGS. Trimming took 8 bases from V and 11 from J, leaving 24 bases between them. The CDR3 has 15 amino acids. The CDR3 region is CALLLPLGRTSQLFF. The DNA for the CDR3 is TGTGCTCTTTTGCTTCCTTTGGGACGTACCTCCCAACTCTTCTTT.

About this clone: TCRdb attributes to this sequence the protein of a much larger clone, which differs from the DNA translation at residue 14; a read error is likely, and the protein displayed is translated from the DNA. The chain links TRDV1 to TRDJ1; 12 nucleotides align to TRDD3. V lost 2 bases to trimming and J lost 0 bases; unmatched junction nucleotides: 19. The germline CDR1 and CDR2 sequences are TSWWSYY and QGS. The CDR3 is 22 residues long. The CDR3 sequence is CALGEVDLHTGGYQSYTDKLIF. Here the CDR3 DNA reads TGTGCTCTTGGGGAAGTCGACCTTCATACTGGGGGATACCAGTCGTACACCGATAAACTCATCTTT.

For this clone: A far more abundant clone sits one base away, making this likely a read error. Additional DNA sequences in this sample encode the identical CDR3. The J gene is uncalled and the V gene is TRDV1; the D call TRDD3 from the table was never checked on the DNA. Per the germline V gene, CDR1 is TSWWSYY and CDR2 is QGS. The CDR3 sequence is 21 residues long. As DNA, the CDR3 is TGTGCTCTCGGGGGTTTCCTCGCCGGTACTGGGGGATACTACCACACCGATAAGCTCATCTTT. It codes for CALGGFLAGTGGYYHTDKLIF.

This clone was picked up a small number of times. Translating this DNA gives a protein that differs at residue 12 from the TCRdb one, which belongs to a much larger clone; a read error is likely, and the protein shown is this translation. V usage is TRDV1 and J usage is TRDJ1; D unresolved. There are 14 residues in the CDR3. The germline V gene encodes CDR1 TSWWSYY and CDR2 QGS. The CDR3 DNA reads TGTGCTCTTGGGAATCCCCTTGGTGACGATAAACGCATCTTT. It yields the protein CALGNPLGDDKRIF.

Notes on this clone: The TCRdb protein, from a much larger clone, departs from this DNA's translation at residue 18, likely by read error; the protein shown derives from the DNA. The chain is built from TRDV1 and TRDJ1; TRDD3 matches at 12 bases. TCRdb lists no J gene, so it was determined here by aligning the DNA to germline. Per the germline V gene, CDR1 is TSWWSYY and CDR2 is QGS. With 0 bases clipped from V and 3 bases from J, the junction kept 38 bases outside the gene matches. There are 28 residues in the CDR3. Written as DNA, the CDR3 is TGTGCTCTTGGGGAACTAAGGCCTACTACCTACTGGGGGATACCCCGTAATCAGCTAAATCCGAGGGCCGATAAACTCATCTTT. This encodes CALGELRPTTYWGIPRNQLNPRADKLIF.

There are a few counts of this clone. A far larger clone is one base from this, pointing to a likely read error. Other DNA sequences in this specimen translate into the identical CDR3. The V and J genes are TRDV2 and TRDJ1; D might be TRDD3 (5 bases). Germline V gives CDR1 GEAIGNYY, CDR2 EKD. This CDR3 has 19 amino acids. The V gene lost 0 bases and the J gene lost 0 bases, with 22 bases spanning the gap. This chain's CDR3 is CACDTLKVGLRPYTDKLIF. CDR3 DNA: TGTGCCTGTGACACCCTAAAAGTGGGGTTGCGACCCTACACCGATAAACTCATCTTT.

This clone came up a few times. The protein recorded in TCRdb matches a much larger clone and deviates from this DNA's translation at residue 18, suggesting a read error; the protein here is obtained by translating the DNA. The CDR3 region is CALGEGAPLRPGDTVDKPIF. DNA for the CDR3: TGTGCTCTTGGGGAAGGAGCGCCTTTACGTCCGGGGGATACAGTCGATAAACCCATCTTT. For the V gene the call is TRDV1; the J gene has no call; TRDD3, the table's D call, was not compared with the DNA. Germline CDR1 is TSWWSYY and CDR2 is QGS. The CDR3 contains 20 residues.

This clone showed up just a few times. This chain uses TRDV1 with TRDJ1, with 10 bases that match TRDD3. The J gene comes from matching the DNA to germline here; TCRdb lacks it. In germline, CDR1 is TSWWSYY, CDR2 QGS. The length of the CDR3 is 20 residues. V dropped 3 bases and J dropped 2; count of bases not matched to a gene: 18. The CDR3 DNA sequence: TGTGCTCTTGGGGATTCCCTGACAACTACGGGGGATACGCCGACCGATAAACTCATCTTT. Translated: CALGDSLTTTGDTPTDKLIF.

There are many counts of this clone. The protein given by TCRdb reflects a much larger clone and differs at residue 11 from this DNA's translation, likely from a read error; the protein shown is the DNA's translation. The chain carries TRDV1 and TRDJ1; 8 bases are shared with TRDD2. The CDR3 runs 19 residues. Germline values: CDR1 TSWWSYY, CDR2 QGS. The ends lost 0 bases at V and 1 base at J; junction bases unmatched: 13. The DNA of the CDR3 is TGTGCTCTTGGGGAACTTCATCTTCCTACGAGGGGTTCCACCGATAAACTCATCTTT. Translated: CALGELHLPTRGSTDKLIF.

This clone was seen more than once but under ten times. The protein in TCRdb stems from a much larger clone and differs at residue 16 from this DNA's translation, likely a read error; here the protein is translated from the DNA. The chain couples TRDV1 to TRDJ1, with D possibly TRDD3 on 6 matching bases. This CDR3 spans 22 amino acids. The germline V gene encodes CDR1 TSWWSYY and CDR2 QGS. V lost 3 bases to trimming and J lost 2 bases, with 34 bases between them. The CDR3 sequence is CALGDHHYFFHWAALHTDKLIF. CDR3 coding DNA: TGTGCTCTTGGGGACCATCACTACTTCTTTCACTGGGCCGCCCTCCATACCGATAAACTCATCTTT.

This clone was picked up a small number of times. A read error likely explains this, since a far larger clone differs by one base. This same CDR3 is encoded by further DNA sequences in the sample. J is TRDJ1 and V is TRDV1; D may be TRDD3 (6 bases). The J gene comes from matching the DNA to germline here; TCRdb lacks it. This CDR3 region has 15 residues. Trimming took 9 bases from V and 5 from J, leaving 22 bases between them. The germline gives CDR1 TSWWSYY, CDR2 QGS. The CDR3 region is CALDGGYALRDKLIF. CDR3 DNA: TGTGCTCTCGATGGGGGGTACGCGTTGCGGGATAAACTCATCTTT.

This clone was recorded a few times. This chain uses TRDV1 with TRDJ1; 13 bases agree with TRDD3. Since TCRdb gives no J gene, matching the DNA to germline was used here to assign it. CDR3 length: 24 amino acids. The germline gives CDR1 TSWWSYY, CDR2 QGS. Trimming took 0 bases from V and 0 from J; bases not matched to a gene: 22. The CDR3 spells CALGELGLSFCTGGYALYTDKLIF. The CDR3 DNA sequence: TGTGCTCTTGGGGAACTAGGGCTCTCTTTCTGTACTGGGGGATACGCCCTCTACACCGATAAACTCATCTTT.

This clone was seen more than once but under ten times. The protein held in TCRdb is that of a much larger clone and does not match this DNA's translation at residue 8, likely because of a read error; the protein shown is translated from the DNA. This chain connects TRDV2 to TRDJ1, with 10 bases fitting TRDD3. The V segment lost 3 bases and the J segment 14 bases; nucleotides outside the gene matches: 17. The CDR3 runs to 15 residues. The germline CDR1 and CDR2 sequences are GEAIGNYY and EKD. For the CDR3, the DNA is TGTGCCTGTGACCTTCGGCTTGAGACTGGGGGATGTTTTATCTTT. Protein: CACDLRLETGGCFIF.

The sample holds many counts of this clone. V and J are TRDV1 and TRDJ3; TRDD3 matches 9 bases. Trimming at V came to 2 bases and at J to 9 bases, leaving 17 bases not matched to a gene. Germline CDR1 and CDR2: TSWWSYY and QGS. The CDR3 runs to 20 residues. The CDR3 nucleotides are TGTGCTCTTGGGGAAATATCCCGAGGGGGGATACACTACCCCACCCGACAGATGTTTTTC. Protein sequence: CALGEISRGGIHYPTRQMFF.

This clone was counted a few times. Only one base separates this from a far larger clonotype, so it likely reflects a read error. This sample also contains other DNA sequences that code for the same CDR3. The rearrangement uses TRDV1 and TRDJ1; 9 nucleotides match TRDD3. With 3 bases clipped from V and 6 bases from J, the junction kept 23 bases outside the gene matches. The CDR3 is made up of 20 amino acids. CDR1 is TSWWSYY and CDR2 is QGS in the germline V gene. The CDR3 DNA follows: TGTGCTCTTGGGGAGCCACCCCTCTTTCCTGCCGTACTGGGGGACCATAAACTCATCTTT. This codes for CALGEPPLFPAVLGDHKLIF.

Comments on this clone: This DNA's translation and the protein TCRdb lists, from a much larger clone, do not match at residue 6, likely due to a read error; the protein shown is translated from the DNA. V is TRDV1 and J is TRDJ1; D uncertain. Between the trimmed V and J ends, which lost 1 base and 1 base, there was a span of 4 bases. Germline-derived CDR1 and CDR2 are TSWWSYY and QGS. The CDR3 is made up of 13 amino acids. The CDR3 DNA follows: TGTGCTCTTGGGGAACGGGGCACCGATAAACTCATCTTT. Protein: CALGERGTDKLIF.

About this clone itself: TCRdb attributes to this sequence the protein of a much larger clone, which differs from the DNA translation at residue 6; a read error is likely, and the protein displayed is translated from the DNA. This rearrangement joins TRDV2 to TRDJ1, with 9 nucleotides matching TRDD3. The J gene is not listed in TCRdb, so it was assigned here from a DNA match to germline. V lost 0 bases, J lost 1 base, and 5 bases stayed unmatched. Germline CDR1 reads GEAIGNYY; CDR2 reads EKD. The CDR3 is 16 residues long. The CDR3, as DNA: TGTGCCTGTGACACCGGGGGGGATACCCCCACCGATAAACTCATCTTT. This translates into CACDTGGDTPTDKLIF.

This clone was seen repeatedly, ten times or more. TCRdb's protein, taken from a much larger clone, differs from this DNA's translation at residue 19, likely owing to a read error; the protein displayed comes from the DNA. The V gene is TRDV1, the J gene TRDJ1; D perhaps matches TRDD2 (9 bases). The CDR3 runs to 20 residues. Germline V gene sequence: CDR1 TSWWSYY, CDR2 QGS. The DNA of the CDR3 is TGTGCTCTTGGGGTATCCTTCCTACCGTACTGGGGGGAGTACACCGATAAACTCACCTTT. This gives the protein CALGVSFLPYWGEYTDKLTF.

This clone came up many times. With a far larger clone one base away, a read error is the likely cause. The V gene is TRDV2, the J gene TRDJ1; TRDD3 matches at 9 bases. This CDR3 spans 14 amino acids. CDR1 is GEAIGNYY and CDR2 is EKD in the germline V gene. In nucleotides, the CDR3 is TGTGCCTGTGACCCCTGGGGGATCCCCGATAAACCCATCTTT. Translated, it gives CACDPWGIPDKPIF.

Concerning this clone: A read error is likely here: a far larger clone is one base away. Other DNA sequences in the sample encode the same CDR3. The J gene is TRDJ1, the V gene TRDV1; tentatively, D is TRDD3 (7 bases). The CDR3 length is 21 residues. The germline V gene encodes CDR1 TSWWSYY and CDR2 QGS. The DNA of the CDR3 is TGTGCCCTTGGGGAACTACTCCTACGTGGCTCTGGGGGCCTCTCCCCCCATAAACTCATCTTT. It translates to CALGELLLRGSGGLSPHKLIF.

This clone was counted at least ten times. The protein in this entry is translated from the DNA; at residue 7 it differs from the protein listed in TCRdb. J is TRDJ4 and V is TRDV1, with TRDD3 matching 12 bases. TCRdb lists no J gene, so it was determined here by aligning the DNA to germline. This CDR3 spans 23 amino acids. Germline V gene data show CDR1 as TSWWSYY and CDR2 as QGS. The ends lost 4 bases at V and 2 bases at J; junction bases unmatched: 29. The chain's CDR3 is CALGGPTSPTTTCWGIRIRPLIF. Here the CDR3 DNA reads TGTGCTCTTGGGGGCCCCACGAGCCCCACTACTACTTGCTGGGGGATACGCATTAGACCCCTGATCTTT.